The clone carrying this TCR beta chain was picked up many times. Germline V gene data show CDR1 as SGHAT and CDR2 as FQNNGV. The CDR3 consists of 12 residues. V shed 5 bases and J shed 7 bases, with 6 bases lying between them. The record originates from a study of T cells in Graves' hyperthyroidism and ophthalmopathy. Study summary: Before treatment of any kind, peripheral blood was taken at initial diagnosis.

Using RNA transcripts as the source, TCR beta CDR3 regions were amplified. Researchers ran a first-round RT-PCR on the TCR CDR3 using the HTBI primer set. TCRdb analysed the multiplex PCR reads with MiXCR anew, one entry per CDR3 protein. This sample has fewer than 450,000 distinct CDR3 sequences; about a sixth occur once, and the top ten carry more than 30%. The chain joins TRBV11-2 to TRBJ1-6; no definite D call. This TCR was recovered from a woman in her 30s with Graves' hyperthyroidism that later progressed to Graves' ophthalmopathy. The sample was blood. DNA for the CDR3: TGTGCCAGCAGCGACCAAAATTCACCCCTCCACTTT. Translation gives CASSDQNSPLHF.